This TCR beta chain was recorded in a study of blood T cells in healthy people across ages. Study at large: Researchers report that template switching captured about one barcoded beta molecule per two T cells.

Sample-barcoded 5' priming and a J-beta primer mix drove a second PCR of about 7 to 12 cycles. TCRdb redid the calling of the 5' RACE reads with MiXCR, one entry per CDR3 protein. The sample shows around 320,000 distinct CDR3 sequences, roughly 29% of them seen only once. General study results and limits: The unknown donor CMV status may have confounded expanded clonotype changes. The diversity estimates, figures obtained from one million T cells, were considered underestimates. Reliance upon unsorted PBMCs precluded definitive naive versus antigen-experienced comparison.

CDR1 DFQATT and CDR2 SNEGSKA come from the germline V gene (reference sequence). Trimming stripped 3 bases from V and 2 bases from J, with 16 bases between. The CDR3 loop spans 15 amino acids. Remarks on this clonotype: As yet, its antigen is unknown.

This sequence was found in an older woman in good health. The sequenced sample consisted of blood. V and J are TRBV20-1 and TRBJ2-5; either TRBD1 or TRBD2 may supply D (5 bases each). CDR3: CSASLRDRHQETQYF. Here the CDR3 DNA reads TGCAGTGCTAGCCTAAGGGACCGACATCAAGAGACCCAGTACTTC.